Here is one T cell receptor beta chain with its context. This specimen comes from a study of blood T cell repertoires in COVID-19. Study background: Both acute and convalescent COVID-19 samples were obtained from the United States, Italy and Spain. PBMCs, B-cell-depleted T cells, or T cells provided the cDNA or gDNA that made up the material.

The CDR3 contains 16 residues. CDR1 is SEHNR, CDR2 FQNEAQ, per germline (reference sequence). Trimming took 0 bases from V and 3 from J; bases not matched to a gene: 8. In the study's own analysis: Scientists estimated how many nucleated cells there were by amplifying reference gene primers. Here immunoSEQ multiplex PCR was the method, and the copy in TCRdb shows in-frame clones only, minus some. V and J calls and clone size are copied from that table; D and trimming were computed from the DNA. The data show fewer than 80,000 clones, 92% seen once. Sequenced sample: peripheral blood. This clonotype was obtained from a human donor in a cohort sampled during active COVID-19. This chain connects TRBV7-9 to TRBJ2-7; 7 bases align to TRBD1. In DNA, the CDR3 is TGTGCCAGCAGCTTAGCAAACCGGGACAGCCTCTACGAGCAGTACTTC. Protein: CASSLANRDSLYEQYF.